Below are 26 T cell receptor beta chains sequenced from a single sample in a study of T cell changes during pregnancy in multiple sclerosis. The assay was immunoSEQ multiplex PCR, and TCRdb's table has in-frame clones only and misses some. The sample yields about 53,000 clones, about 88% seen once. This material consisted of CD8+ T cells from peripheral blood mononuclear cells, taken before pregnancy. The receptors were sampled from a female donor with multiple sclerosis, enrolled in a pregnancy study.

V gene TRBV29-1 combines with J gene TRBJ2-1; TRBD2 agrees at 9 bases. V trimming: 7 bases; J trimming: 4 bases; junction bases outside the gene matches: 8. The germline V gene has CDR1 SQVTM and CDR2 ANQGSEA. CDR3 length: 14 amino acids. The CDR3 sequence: CSASLAGDYNEQFF. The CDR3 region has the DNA TGCAGCGCTTCCTTAGCGGGGGATTACAATGAGCAGTTCTTC.

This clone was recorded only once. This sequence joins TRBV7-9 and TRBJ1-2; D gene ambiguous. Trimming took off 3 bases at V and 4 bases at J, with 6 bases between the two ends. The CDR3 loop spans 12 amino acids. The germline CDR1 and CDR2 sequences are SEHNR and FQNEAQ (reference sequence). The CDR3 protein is CASSLRSYGYTF. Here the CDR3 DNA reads TGTGCCAGCAGCTTGCGGAGCTATGGCTACACCTTC.

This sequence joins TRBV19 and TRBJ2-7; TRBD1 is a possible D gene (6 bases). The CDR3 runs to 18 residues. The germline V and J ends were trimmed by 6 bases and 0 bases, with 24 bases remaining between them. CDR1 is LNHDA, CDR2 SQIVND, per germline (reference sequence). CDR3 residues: CASSVRQEAPSFSYEQYF. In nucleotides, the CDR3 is TGTGCCAGTAGCGTCCGACAGGAAGCCCCCTCCTTCTCCTACGAGCAGTACTTC.

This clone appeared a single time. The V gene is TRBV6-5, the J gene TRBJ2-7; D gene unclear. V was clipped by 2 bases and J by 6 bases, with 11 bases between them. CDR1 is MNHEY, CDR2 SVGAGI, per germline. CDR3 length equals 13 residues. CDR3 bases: TGTGCCAGCAGTTACCGCGCATTTTTCGAGCAGTACTTC. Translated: CASSYRAFFEQYF.

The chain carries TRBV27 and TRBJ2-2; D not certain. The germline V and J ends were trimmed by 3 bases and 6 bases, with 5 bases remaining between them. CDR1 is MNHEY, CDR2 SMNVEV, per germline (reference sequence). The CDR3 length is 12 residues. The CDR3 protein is CASSLSAGELFF. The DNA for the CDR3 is TGTGCCAGCAGTTTGTCGGCCGGGGAGCTGTTTTTT.

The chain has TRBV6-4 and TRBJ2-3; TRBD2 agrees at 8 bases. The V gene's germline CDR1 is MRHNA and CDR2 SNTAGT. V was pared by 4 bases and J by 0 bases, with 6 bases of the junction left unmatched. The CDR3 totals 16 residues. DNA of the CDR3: TGTGCCAGCAGTGGAAGCACTAGCGGAAGCACAGATACGCAGTATTTT. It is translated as CASSGSTSGSTDTQYF.

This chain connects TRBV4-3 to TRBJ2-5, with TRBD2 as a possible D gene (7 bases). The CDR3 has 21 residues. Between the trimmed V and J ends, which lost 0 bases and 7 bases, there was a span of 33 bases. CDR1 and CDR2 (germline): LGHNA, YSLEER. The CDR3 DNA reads TGCGCCAGCAGCCAAGAGTGGGCCGGTGGGGGGGGGCCGATGGGCCCGGGGACCCAGTACTTC. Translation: CASSQEWAGGGGPMGPGTQYF.

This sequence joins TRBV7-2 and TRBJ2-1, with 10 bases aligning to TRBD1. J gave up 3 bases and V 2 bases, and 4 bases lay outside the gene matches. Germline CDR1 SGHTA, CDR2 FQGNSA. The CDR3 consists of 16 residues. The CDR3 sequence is CASSLRDRGFYNEQFF. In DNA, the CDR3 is TGTGCCAGCAGCTTACGGGACAGGGGATTCTACAATGAGCAGTTCTTC.

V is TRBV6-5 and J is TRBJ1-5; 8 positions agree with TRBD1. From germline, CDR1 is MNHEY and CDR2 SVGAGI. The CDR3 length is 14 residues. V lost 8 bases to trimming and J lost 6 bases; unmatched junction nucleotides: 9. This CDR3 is CASRGQGGIQPQHF. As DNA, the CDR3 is TGTGCCAGCCGCGGACAGGGAGGGATTCAGCCCCAGCATTTT.

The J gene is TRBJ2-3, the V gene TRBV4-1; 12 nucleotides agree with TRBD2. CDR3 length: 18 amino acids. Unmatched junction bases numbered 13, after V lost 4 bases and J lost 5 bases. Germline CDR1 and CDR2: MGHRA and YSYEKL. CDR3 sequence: CASSPTVLAGGQKDTQYF. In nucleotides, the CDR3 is TGCGCCAGCAGCCCAACAGTCCTAGCGGGGGGGCAGAAAGATACGCAGTATTTT.

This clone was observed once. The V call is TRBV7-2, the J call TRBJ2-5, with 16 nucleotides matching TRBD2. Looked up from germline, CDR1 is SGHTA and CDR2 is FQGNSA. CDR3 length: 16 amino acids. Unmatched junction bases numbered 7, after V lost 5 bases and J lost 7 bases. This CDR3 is CASSLGLAGGPGTQYF. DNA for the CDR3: TGTGCCAGCAGCCTGGGACTAGCGGGGGGGCCGGGGACCCAGTACTTC.

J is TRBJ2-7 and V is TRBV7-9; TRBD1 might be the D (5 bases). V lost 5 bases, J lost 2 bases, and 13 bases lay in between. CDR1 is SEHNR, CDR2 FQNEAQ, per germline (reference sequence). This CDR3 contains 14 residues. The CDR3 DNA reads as TGTGCCAGCAGCCCCTCGACAGATCCCTACGAGCAGTACTTC. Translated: CASSPSTDPYEQYF.

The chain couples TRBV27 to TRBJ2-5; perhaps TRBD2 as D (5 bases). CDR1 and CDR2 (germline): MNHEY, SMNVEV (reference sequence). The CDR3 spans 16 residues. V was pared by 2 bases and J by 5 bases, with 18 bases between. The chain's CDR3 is CASSLGPGEVGETQYF. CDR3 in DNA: TGTGCCAGCAGTTTAGGGCCCGGGGAAGTGGGGGAGACCCAGTACTTC.

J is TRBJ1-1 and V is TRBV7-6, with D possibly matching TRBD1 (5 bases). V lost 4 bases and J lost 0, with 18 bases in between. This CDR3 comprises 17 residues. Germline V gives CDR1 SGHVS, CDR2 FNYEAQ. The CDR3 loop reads CASSSRPGGGMNTEAFF. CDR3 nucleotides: TGTGCCAGCAGCTCTCGCCCGGGGGGAGGGATGAACACTGAAGCTTTCTTT.

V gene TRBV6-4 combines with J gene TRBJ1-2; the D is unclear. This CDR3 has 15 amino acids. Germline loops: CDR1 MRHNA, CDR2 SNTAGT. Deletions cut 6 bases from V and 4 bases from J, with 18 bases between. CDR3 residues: CASSPEWGGSYGYTF. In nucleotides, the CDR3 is TGTGCCAGCAGCCCCGAATGGGGAGGTAGCTATGGCTACACCTTC.

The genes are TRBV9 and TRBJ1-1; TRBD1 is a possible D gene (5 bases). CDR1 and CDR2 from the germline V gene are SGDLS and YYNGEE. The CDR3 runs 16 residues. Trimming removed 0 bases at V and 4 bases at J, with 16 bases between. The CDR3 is CASSVGRGGWGTEAFF. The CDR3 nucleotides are TGTGCCAGCAGCGTAGGGAGGGGCGGCTGGGGCACTGAAGCTTTCTTT.

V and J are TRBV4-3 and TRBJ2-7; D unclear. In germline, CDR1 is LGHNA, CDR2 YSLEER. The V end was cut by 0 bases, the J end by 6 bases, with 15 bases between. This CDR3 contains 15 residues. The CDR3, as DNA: TGCGCCAGCAGCCAAGATAATTCCCGTGTCCTCGAGCAGTACTTC. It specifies CASSQDNSRVLEQYF.

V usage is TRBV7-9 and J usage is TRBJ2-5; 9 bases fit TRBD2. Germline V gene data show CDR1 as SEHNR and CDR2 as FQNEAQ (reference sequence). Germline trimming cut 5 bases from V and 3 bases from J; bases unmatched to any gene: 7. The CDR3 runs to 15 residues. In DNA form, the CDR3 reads TGTGCCAGCAGCCCCTGGTTAGCGGGGGAAGAGACCCAGTACTTC. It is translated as CASSPWLAGEETQYF. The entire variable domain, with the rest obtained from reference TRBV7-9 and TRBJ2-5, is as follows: DTGVSQNPRHKITKRGQNVTFRCDPISEHNRLYWYRQTLGQGPEFLTYFQNEAQLEKSRLLSDRFSAERPKGSFSTLEIQRTEQGDSAMYLCASSPWLAGEETQYFGPGTRLLVL.

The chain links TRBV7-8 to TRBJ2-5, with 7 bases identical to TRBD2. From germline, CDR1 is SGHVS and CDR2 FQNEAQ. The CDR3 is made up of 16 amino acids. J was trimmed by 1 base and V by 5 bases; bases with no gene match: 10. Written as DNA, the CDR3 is TGTGCCAGCAGCCCAACCGGGGGGTGGGTCCAAGAGACCCAGTACTTC. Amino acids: CASSPTGGWVQETQYF.

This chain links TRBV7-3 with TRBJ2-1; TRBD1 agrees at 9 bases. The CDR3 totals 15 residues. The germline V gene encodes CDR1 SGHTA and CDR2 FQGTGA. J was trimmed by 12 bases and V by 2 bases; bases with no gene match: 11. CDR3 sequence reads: CASSLAGTGFIGQFF. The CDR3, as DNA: TGTGCCAGCAGCTTAGCCGGGACAGGGTTTATTGGGCAGTTCTTC.

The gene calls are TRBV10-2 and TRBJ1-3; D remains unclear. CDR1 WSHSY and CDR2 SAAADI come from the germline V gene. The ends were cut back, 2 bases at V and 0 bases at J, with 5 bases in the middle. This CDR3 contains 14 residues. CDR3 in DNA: TGCGCCAGCAGTGAGGGGAGCTCTGGAAACACCATATATTTT. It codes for CASSEGSSGNTIYF.

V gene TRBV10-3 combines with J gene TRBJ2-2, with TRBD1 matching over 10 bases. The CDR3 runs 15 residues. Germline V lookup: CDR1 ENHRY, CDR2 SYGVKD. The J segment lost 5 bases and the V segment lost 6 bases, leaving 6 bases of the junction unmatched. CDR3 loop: CAISNGQGETGELFF. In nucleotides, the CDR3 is TGTGCCATCAGCAATGGACAGGGGGAAACCGGGGAGCTGTTTTTT.

The CDR3, as DNA: TGTGCCACCCGACGGGGTGGTACTGAAGCTTTCTTT. Translated, it gives CATRRGGTEAFF. V is TRBV19 and J is TRBJ1-1; D call uncertain. The CDR3 extends over 12 amino acids. Trimming took 10 bases from V and 5 from J, leaving 14 bases between them. Germline CDR1 LNHDA, CDR2 SQIVND (reference sequence).

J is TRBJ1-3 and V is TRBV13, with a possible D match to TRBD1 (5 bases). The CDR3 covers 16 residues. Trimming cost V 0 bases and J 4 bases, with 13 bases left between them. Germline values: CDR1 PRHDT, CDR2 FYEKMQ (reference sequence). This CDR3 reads CASSLGRGSPGNTIYF. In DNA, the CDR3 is TGTGCCAGCAGCTTAGGCCGGGGGAGTCCGGGAAACACCATATATTTT.

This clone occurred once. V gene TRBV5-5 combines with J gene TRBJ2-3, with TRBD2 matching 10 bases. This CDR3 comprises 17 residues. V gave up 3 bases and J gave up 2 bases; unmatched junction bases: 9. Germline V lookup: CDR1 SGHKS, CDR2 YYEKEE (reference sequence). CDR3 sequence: CASSSLTLAGDTDTQYF. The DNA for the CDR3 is TGTGCCAGCAGCTCCCTTACCCTAGCGGGGGACACAGATACGCAGTATTTT. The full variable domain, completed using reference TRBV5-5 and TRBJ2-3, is DAGVTQSPTHLIKTRGQQVTLRCSPISGHKSVSWYQQVLGQGPQFIFQYYEKEERGRGNFPDRFSARQFPNYSSELNVNALLLGDSALYLCASSSLTLAGDTDTQYFGPGTRLTVL.

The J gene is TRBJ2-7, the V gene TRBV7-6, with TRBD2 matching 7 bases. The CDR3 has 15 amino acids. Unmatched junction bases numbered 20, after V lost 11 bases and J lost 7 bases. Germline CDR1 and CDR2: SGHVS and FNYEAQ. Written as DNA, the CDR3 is TGTGCCTGGGGAGGGCCCAATTCCCAATATTTGGAGCAGTACTTC. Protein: CAWGGPNSQYLEQYF.